Listed below are T cell receptor beta chains from one sample, sequenced in a study of cytomegalovirus exposure and HLA in healthy donors. Assay used: immunoSEQ multiplex PCR; TCRdb lists only in-frame clones, some missing. In the table there are some 150,000 clones, approximately 67% of which are singletons. The sequenced sample was PBMCs. These receptors all stem from a man in his forties in good health and CMV-seronegative. CDR3s include the opening cysteine and the closing phenylalanine or tryptophan. D genes are given only for firm matches. Where a row states a size, it is once, few, many or the class of an expanded clone; other rows omit it.

abundance	d_gene	j_gene	v_gene	CDR3aa	CDR3nt
.	TRBD2	TRBJ2-3	TRBV2	CASRTSGGATDTQYF	TGTGCCAGCCGGACTAGCGGGGGGGCCACGGATACGCAGTATTTT
.	.	TRBJ1-1	TRBV30	CAWSVRGGLDTEAFF	TGTGCCTGGAGTGTACGGGGGGGATTGGACACTGAAGCTTTCTTT
.	.	TRBJ1-1	TRBV19	CASSELLNTEAFF	TGTGCCAGTTCAGAATTACTGAACACTGAAGCTTTCTTT
few	.	TRBJ2-3	TRBV25-1	CASRRGAGSTDTQYF	TGTGCCAGCAGGAGAGGGGCGGGGAGCACAGATACGCAGTATTTT
.	.	TRBJ1-1	TRBV5-5	CASSRQGNTEAFF	TGTGCCAGCAGCAGGCAGGGGAACACTGAAGCTTTCTTT
.	.	TRBJ2-2	TRBV10-1	CASSDLTGGGHTGELFF	TGCGCCAGCAGTGATTTGACCGGGGGTGGGCACACCGGGGAGCTGTTTTTT
once	TRBD1	TRBJ1-2	TRBV5-4	CASSAQGLANYGYTF	TGTGCCAGCAGTGCACAGGGGCTAGCTAACTATGGCTACACCTTC
few	TRBD1	TRBJ1-6	TRBV6-5	CASSYGQGGSPLHF	TGTGCCAGCAGTTACGGACAGGGAGGATCACCCCTCCACTTT
.	.	TRBJ1-3	TRBV2	CASRVQGPGNTIYF	TGTGCCAGCAGAGTACAGGGTCCTGGAAACACCATATATTTT
.	.	TRBJ2-7	TRBV7-9	CASSLSGDHEQYF	TGTGCCAGCAGTCTATCAGGGGACCACGAGCAGTACTTC